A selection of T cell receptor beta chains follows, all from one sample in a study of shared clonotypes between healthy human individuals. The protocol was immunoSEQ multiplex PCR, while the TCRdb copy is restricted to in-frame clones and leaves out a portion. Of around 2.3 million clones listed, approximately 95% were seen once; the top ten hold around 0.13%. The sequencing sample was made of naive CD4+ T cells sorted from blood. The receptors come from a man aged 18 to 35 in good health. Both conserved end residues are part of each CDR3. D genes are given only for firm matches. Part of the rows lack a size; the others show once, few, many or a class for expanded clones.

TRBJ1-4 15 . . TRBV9 TGTGCCAGCAGCGTAGCGGGGGGGATTAATGAAAAACTGTTTTTT CASSVAGGINEKLFF
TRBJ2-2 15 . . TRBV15 TGTGCCACCAGCAGAGAGATGGGGGTGGCCGGGGAGCTGTTTTTT CATSREMGVAGELFF
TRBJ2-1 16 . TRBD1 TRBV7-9 TGTGCCAGCAGCGGACCGGGACAGGGGGCTAGGAATGAGCAGTTCTTC CASSGPGQGARNEQFF
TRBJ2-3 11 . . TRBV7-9 TGTGCCAGCAGAAACACAGATACGCAGTATTTT CASRNTDTQYF
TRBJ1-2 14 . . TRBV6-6 TGTGCCAGCAGAGGTTCAGGGGATGGGCATGGCTACACCTTC CASRGSGDGHGYTF
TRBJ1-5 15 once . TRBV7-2 TGTGCCAGCAGCTTAGTCCCTCAAAGCAATCAGCCCCAGCATTTT CASSLVPQSNQPQHF
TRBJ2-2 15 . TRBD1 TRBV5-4 TGTGCCAGCAGCTGGGACAGGGGTTTGGTCGGGGAGCTGTTTTTT CASSWDRGLVGELFF
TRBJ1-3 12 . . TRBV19 TGTGCCACTAAGGACGGTGGAAACACCATATATTTT CATKDGGNTIYF
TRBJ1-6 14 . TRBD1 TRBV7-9 TGTGCCAGCAGGGACAGGGGAGGCAATTCACCCCTCCACTTT CASRDRGGNSPLHF
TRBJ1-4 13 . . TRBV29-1 TGCAGCGTTGAGGCCACAGGTTTGGAAAAACTGTTTTTT CSVEATGLEKLFF
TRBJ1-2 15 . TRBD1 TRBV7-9 TGTGCCAGCAGCTTAGAGGTACAGGGGTCAAATGGCTACACCTTC CASSLEVQGSNGYTF
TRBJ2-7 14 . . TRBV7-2 TGTGCCAGCAGCTCCGGGACTCTCTCCTACGAGCAGTACTTC CASSSGTLSYEQYF
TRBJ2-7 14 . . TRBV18 TGTGCCAGCTCACCACCCGGGGGAACCTACGAGCAGTACTTC CASSPPGGTYEQYF
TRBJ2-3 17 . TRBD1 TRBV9 TGTGCCAGCAGCGTAGGGTGGGACAGCTCTAGCACAGATACGCAGTATTTT CASSVGWDSSSTDTQYF
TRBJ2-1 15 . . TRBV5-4 TGTGCCAGCAGCCCCCCGGGGGCAGCTTCCAATGAGCAGTTCTTC CASSPPGAASNEQFF
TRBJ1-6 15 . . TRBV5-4 TGTGCCAGCAGCTCCCCCGGGACCGAAAATTCACCCCTCCACTTT CASSSPGTENSPLHF
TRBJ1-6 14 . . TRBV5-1 TGCGCCAGCAGCCCCGGACAGCCAAATTCACCCCTCCACTTT CASSPGQPNSPLHF
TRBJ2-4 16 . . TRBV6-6 TGTGCCAGCAGTTACGGAGGGGGCGGCGAAAAAAACATTCAGTACTTC CASSYGGGGEKNIQYF
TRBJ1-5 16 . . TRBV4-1 TGCGCCAGCAGCCAACCCTCGGACGGGAGCAATCAGCCCCAGCATTTT CASSQPSDGSNQPQHF
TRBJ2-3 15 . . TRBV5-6 TGTGCCAGCAGCTTAATAACACTAATAGGGGGTACGCAGTATTTT CASSLITLIGGTQYF
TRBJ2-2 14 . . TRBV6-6 TGTGCCAGCAGCCCCCAGTTTCTCGCCGGGGAGCTGTTTTTT CASSPQFLAGELFF
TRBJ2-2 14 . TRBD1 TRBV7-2 TGTGCCAGCAGCTCCAGGACAGGATCCGGGGAGCTGTTTTTT CASSSRTGSGELFF
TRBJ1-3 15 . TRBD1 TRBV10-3 TGTGCCATCAGGGCCGGGACAGACTCTGGAAACACCATATATTTT CAIRAGTDSGNTIYF
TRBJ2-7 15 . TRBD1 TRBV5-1 TGCGCCAGCAGCGGGTGGACAGGGGAGACGTACGAGCAGTACTTC CASSGWTGETYEQYF
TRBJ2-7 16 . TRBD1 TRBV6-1 TGTGCCAGCAGTGAGGGTATGGGACAGGGCTTATACGAGCAGTACTTC CASSEGMGQGLYEQYF
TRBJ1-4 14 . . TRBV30 TGTGCCTGGAGTGTAAGGGCAGCCCATGAAAAACTGTTTTTT CAWSVRAAHEKLFF
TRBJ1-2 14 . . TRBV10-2 TGCGCCAGCAATCGGGGGCAAGTCAACTATGGCTACACCTTC CASNRGQVNYGYTF
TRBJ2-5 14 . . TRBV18 TGTGCCAGCTCGCCTCAAACAGGGTTAGAGACCCAGTACTTC CASSPQTGLETQYF
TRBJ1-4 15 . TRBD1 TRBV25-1 TGTGCCAGCAGTGACAACGACAGGGGAGGCGAAAAACTGTTTTTT CASSDNDRGGEKLFF
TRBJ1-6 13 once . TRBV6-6 TGTGCCAGCAGGGGGCTTTATAATTCACCCCTCCACTTT CASRGLYNSPLHF
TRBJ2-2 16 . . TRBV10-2 TGCGCCAGCAGTGGGCAGGGCTGGTATGACACCGGGGAGCTGTTTTTT CASSGQGWYDTGELFF
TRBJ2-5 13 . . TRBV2 TGTGCCAGCAGTATAGGGTACCAAGAGACCCAGTACTTC CASSIGYQETQYF
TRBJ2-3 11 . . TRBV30 TGTGCCTGGATGCCGGGGGATACGCAGTATTTT CAWMPGDTQYF
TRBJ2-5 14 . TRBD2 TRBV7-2 TGTGCCAGCAGCCAGGACGGGAGGTGGGAGACCCAGTACTTC CASSQDGRWETQYF
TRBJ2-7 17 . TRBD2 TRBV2 TGTGCCAGCAGTGAAGCGCCCCGTGGACTAGCTAGGTACGAGCAGTACTTC CASSEAPRGLARYEQYF
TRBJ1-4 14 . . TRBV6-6 TGTGCCAGCACTCGGGGACCAGGGCCCGAAAAACTGTTTTTT CASTRGPGPEKLFF
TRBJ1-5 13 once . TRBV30 TGTGCCTGGAGTGTACAGGGAAGAACGGCCCAGCATTTT CAWSVQGRTAQHF
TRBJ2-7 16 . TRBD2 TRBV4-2 TGTGCCAGCAGCCAAGAGGGGGGGTGGAGCTCCTACGAGCAGTACTTC CASSQEGGWSSYEQYF
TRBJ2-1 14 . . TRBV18 TGTGCCAGCTCACAGTTCCAGTGGGAGAAGGAGCAGTTCTTC CASSQFQWEKEQFF
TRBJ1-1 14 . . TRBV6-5 TGTGCCAGCAGTTACGGGCTGATGAACACTGAAGCTTTCTTT CASSYGLMNTEAFF
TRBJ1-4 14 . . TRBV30 TGTGCCTGGAGTACCAGACCCATTGGTGAAAAACTGTTTTTT CAWSTRPIGEKLFF
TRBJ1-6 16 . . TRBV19 TGTGCCAGTACAGATTCTAGCGGGGGCGCGAATTCACCCCTCCACTTT CASTDSSGGANSPLHF
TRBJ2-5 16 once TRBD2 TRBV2 TGTGCCAGCAGTGAAGGGCTAGCGGGGGGGCTAGAGACCCAGTACTTC CASSEGLAGGLETQYF
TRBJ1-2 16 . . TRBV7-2 TGTGCCAGCAGCTCCTGGAGTTACAGGGAGAACTATGGCTACACCTTC CASSSWSYRENYGYTF